A selection of T cell receptor beta chains follows, all from one sample in a study of OX40 agonist ivuxolimab in advanced cancers. Only in-frame clones appear in the TCRdb table, and some are missing; sequencing was by immunoSEQ multiplex PCR. The repertoire holds about 67,000 clones, with 70% to 85% as singletons. Sample: CD4+ or CD8+ T cells sorted from blood, taken in a trial of the OX40 agonist ivuxolimab. These receptors came from an adult with an advanced solid tumor such as melanoma, head and neck, liver or kidney cancer. The CDR3 runs from the conserved cysteine through the conserved F or W. Each record gives: V gene, J gene, D gene, clone size, CDR3 DNA, CDR3 protein. D genes are given only for firm matches. Only part of the rows carry a size: once, few, many, or a class if the clone is expanded.

V gene: TRBV7-3
J gene: TRBJ1-6
D gene: NA
clone size: NA
CDR3 DNA: TGTGCCAGCAGCTCAGAACTAGACTCACCCCTCCACTTT
CDR3 protein: CASSSELDSPLHF

V gene: TRBV29-1
J gene: TRBJ1-5
D gene: NA
clone size: NA
CDR3 DNA: TGCAGCGCCACCGAGACCGGGGGAAATCAGCCCCAGCATTTT
CDR3 protein: CSATETGGNQPQHF

V gene: TRBV27
J gene: TRBJ1-5
D gene: TRBD1
clone size: NA
CDR3 DNA: TGTGCCAGCAGTCCAGACGACAGGGGGCTTCAGCCCCAGCATTTT
CDR3 protein: CASSPDDRGLQPQHF

V gene: TRBV28
J gene: TRBJ2-7
D gene: TRBD1
clone size: once
CDR3 DNA: TGTGCCAGCCGGTCAGGGGGTTCTGGGCAGTACTTC
CDR3 protein: CASRSGGSGQYF

V gene: TRBV6-8
J gene: TRBJ1-1
D gene: NA
clone size: NA
CDR3 DNA: TGTGCCAGCAGCCCCAACACTGAAGCTTCCTTT
CDR3 protein: CASSPNTEASF

V gene: TRBV6-5
J gene: TRBJ1-1
D gene: NA
clone size: NA
CDR3 DNA: TGTGCCAGCAGTTACTCTACAGGGAGGTTCGCTTTCTTT
CDR3 protein: CASSYSTGRFAFF

V gene: TRBV5-1
J gene: TRBJ1-1
D gene: NA
clone size: NA
CDR3 DNA: TGCGCCAGCAGCTTGGGCAACTTTAACACTGAAGCTTTCTTT
CDR3 protein: CASSLGNFNTEAFF

V gene: TRBV20-1
J gene: TRBJ2-7
D gene: NA
clone size: NA
CDR3 DNA: TGCAGTGCTAAGACAGGCGACGAGCAGTACTTC
CDR3 protein: CSAKTGDEQYF

V gene: TRBV10-3
J gene: TRBJ1-2
D gene: NA
clone size: NA
CDR3 DNA: TGTGCCATCAGTGAGCAGTCCTATGGCTACACCTTC
CDR3 protein: CAISEQSYGYTF

V gene: TRBV7-3
J gene: TRBJ2-1
D gene: NA
clone size: NA
CDR3 DNA: TGTGCCAGCAGCTTATCGGGGGCGAATGAGCAGTTCTTC
CDR3 protein: CASSLSGANEQFF

V gene: TRBV6-5
J gene: TRBJ1-2
D gene: NA
clone size: once
CDR3 DNA: TGTGCCAGCAGTTACGGGGGAAGTGGGAAGGGGTATGGCTACACCTTC
CDR3 protein: CASSYGGSGKGYGYTF

V gene: TRBV19
J gene: TRBJ1-3
D gene: NA
clone size: once
CDR3 DNA: TGTGCCAGTAGTACCCTTGGGGGAAGCTCTGGAAACACCATATATTTT
CDR3 protein: CASSTLGGSSGNTIYF

V gene: TRBV29-1
J gene: TRBJ2-7
D gene: NA
clone size: NA
CDR3 DNA: TGCAGCGTCCGAGAGACCTACGAGCAGTACTTC
CDR3 protein: CSVRETYEQYF

V gene: TRBV7-2
J gene: TRBJ2-3
D gene: TRBD2
clone size: NA
CDR3 DNA: TGTGCCAGCAGTTCCCGGCCGGGACTAGCGGGGGAGGCAGATACGCAGTATTTT
CDR3 protein: CASSSRPGLAGEADTQYF

V gene: TRBV19
J gene: TRBJ2-3
D gene: TRBD1
clone size: NA
CDR3 DNA: TGTGCCAGTAGAGTCTTCGGGCAGGGGGTGGATACGCAGTATTTT
CDR3 protein: CASRVFGQGVDTQYF

V gene: TRBV19
J gene: TRBJ1-5
D gene: NA
clone size: NA
CDR3 DNA: TGTGCCAGTAGTATCGTGGCAGGCGGCAATCAGCCCCAGCATTTT
CDR3 protein: CASSIVAGGNQPQHF

V gene: TRBV2
J gene: TRBJ2-7
D gene: NA
clone size: NA
CDR3 DNA: TGTGCCAGCAGTGAAGTCGTGGGGGGTTACGAGCAGTACTTC
CDR3 protein: CASSEVVGGYEQYF

V gene: TRBV7-3
J gene: TRBJ2-7
D gene: TRBD1
clone size: NA
CDR3 DNA: TGTGCCAGCAGCCCGGGACAGGGAGACGAGCAGTACTTC
CDR3 protein: CASSPGQGDEQYF

V gene: TRBV19
J gene: TRBJ2-3
D gene: NA
clone size: NA
CDR3 DNA: TGTGCCAGTAGATGGGTCGATACGCAGTATTTT
CDR3 protein: CASRWVDTQYF

V gene: TRBV7-7
J gene: TRBJ1-1
D gene: NA
clone size: NA
CDR3 DNA: TGTGCTAGCAGCCCCTGGGGCGGCACTGAAGCTTTCTTT
CDR3 protein: CASSPWGGTEAFF